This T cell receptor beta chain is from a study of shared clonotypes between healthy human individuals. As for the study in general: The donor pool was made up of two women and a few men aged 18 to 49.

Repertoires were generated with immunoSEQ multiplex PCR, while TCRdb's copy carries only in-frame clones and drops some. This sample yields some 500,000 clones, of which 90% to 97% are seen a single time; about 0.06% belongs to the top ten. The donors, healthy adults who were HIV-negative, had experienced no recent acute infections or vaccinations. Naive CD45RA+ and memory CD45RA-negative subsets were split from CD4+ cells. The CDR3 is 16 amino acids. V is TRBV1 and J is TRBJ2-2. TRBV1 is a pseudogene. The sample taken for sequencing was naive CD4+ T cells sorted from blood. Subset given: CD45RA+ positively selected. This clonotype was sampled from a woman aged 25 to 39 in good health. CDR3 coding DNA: TGCACCAGCAGCCAAGACTCGGAGGGGGGAAACGGGGAGCTGTTTTTT. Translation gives CTSSQDSEGGNGELFF.